A single sample gave rise to the 10 T cell receptor beta chains below, sequenced in a study of blood T cell repertoires in COVID-19. Measured with immunoSEQ multiplex PCR; TCRdb has only the in-frame clones, and not every one. The repertoire consists of about 150,000 clones, with about 86% occurring once and the leading ten covering more than 5.5%. Sequences were obtained from PBMCs or T cells enriched from blood (not recorded which). These receptors came from a man aged 50-60 years who had recovered from COVID-19.

This clone appeared a single time. The V call is TRBV5-1, the J call TRBJ2-1; a weak D match, TRBD1 (5 bases). With 4 bases removed from V and 5 bases from J, the gap between germline ends came to 13 bases. Looked up from germline, CDR1 is SGHRS and CDR2 is YFSETQ. CDR3 length: 14 residues. In DNA form, the CDR3 reads TGCGCCAGCAGCCAGGACATTCAAAACAATGAGCAGTTCTTC. Residues: CASSQDIQNNEQFF.

The V gene is TRBV11-2, the J gene TRBJ2-3, with TRBD2 matching 13 bases. This CDR3 spans 16 amino acids. CDR1 is SGHAT, CDR2 FQNNGV, per germline. Trimming took 2 bases from V and 5 from J; bases not matched to a gene: 4. CDR3 loop: CASSLRLAGGLDTQYF. CDR3 DNA sequence: TGTGCCAGCAGCTTAAGACTAGCGGGGGGTTTAGATACGCAGTATTTT.

V is TRBV19 and J is TRBJ1-2, with 7 bases lining up with TRBD1. V was pared by 3 bases and J by 9 bases, with 13 bases of the junction left unmatched. The CDR3 loop spans 15 amino acids. CDR1 and CDR2 (germline): LNHDA, SQIVND (reference sequence). The CDR3 DNA is TGTGCCAGTAGTATTCCCCCGACAGGGCCCAAGCGCTACACCTTC. Translated, it gives CASSIPPTGPKRYTF.

This clone has more than one count but fewer than ten. V usage is TRBV4-2 and J usage is TRBJ2-2; 8 nucleotides agree with TRBD2. J lost 5 bases, V lost 0 bases, and 5 bases had no gene match. CDR3 size: 16 residues. Per germline, CDR1 LGHNA and CDR2 YNFKEQ. In DNA form, the CDR3 reads TGTGCCAGCAGCCAAGATCCGGGACTAGAAACCGGGGAGCTGTTTTTT. The encoded protein is CASSQDPGLETGELFF.

The CDR3 loop reads CSARDGYTF. CDR3 in DNA: TGCAGTGCCCGGGATGGCTACACCTTC. The chain carries TRBV20-1 and TRBJ1-2; D is unclear. V dropped 6 bases and J dropped 6 bases, with 5 bases sitting between them. This CDR3 is built from 9 residues. From germline, CDR1 is DFQATT and CDR2 SNEGSKA (reference sequence).

The chain employs TRBV4-1 and TRBJ1-6; TRBD1 matches 8 bases. CDR1 MGHRA and CDR2 YSYEKL come from the germline V gene. The length of the CDR3 is 16 residues. The ends lost 3 bases at V and 7 bases at J; junction bases unmatched: 8. The DNA for the CDR3 is TGCGCCAGCAGCCAGAATTCAGGGGGCTGGAATTCACCCCTCCACTTT. This encodes CASSQNSGGWNSPLHF.

The V gene is TRBV5-5, the J gene TRBJ1-4, with D tentatively TRBD1 (6 bases). This CDR3 has 14 amino acids. Germline CDR1 reads SGHKS; CDR2 reads YYEKEE (reference sequence). The V end lost 5 bases, the J end lost 4 bases, and 12 bases lay between the germline ends. As DNA, the CDR3 is TGTGCCAGCAGATCGGGACATGGTAATGAAAAACTGTTTTTT. Amino acid sequence: CASRSGHGNEKLFF.

This chain connects TRBV18 to TRBJ2-7, with D tentatively TRBD2 (5 bases). V lost 3 bases and J 7 bases, leaving 13 bases between the germline ends. This CDR3 is 13 amino acids long. CDR1 is KGHSH, CDR2 LQKENI, per germline. For the CDR3, the DNA is TGTGCCAGCTCACCGGGTCTAGCTGAAGAGCAGTACTTC. It is translated as CASSPGLAEEQYF.

This clone showed up just a few times. V gene TRBV11-2 combines with J gene TRBJ1-2; 10 bases are a match to TRBD1. From germline, CDR1 is SGHAT and CDR2 FQNNGV. V dropped 5 bases and J dropped 7; count of bases not matched to a gene: 4. The CDR3 length is 13 residues. For the CDR3, the DNA is TGTGCCAGCAGCCCGGACAGGGGGGGTGGCTACACCTTC. Residues: CASSPDRGGGYTF.

The gene calls are TRBV3-1 (or the pseudogene TRBV3-2) and TRBJ1-3; the D is unclear. In germline, CDR1 is LGHDT, CDR2 YNNKEL (reference sequence). Trimming took off 3 bases at V and 1 base at J, with 7 bases between the two ends. The CDR3 sequence is 14 residues long. The CDR3 coding sequence is TGTGCCAGCAGCCATCGACATTCTGGAAACACCATATATTTT. Protein sequence: CASSHRHSGNTIYF.